The 29 T cell receptor beta chains below were found in one sample sequenced in a study of T cell repertoires in chronic hepatitis B. Profiled with immunoSEQ multiplex PCR; TCRdb holds only in-frame clones, not every one. This listing includes 48 clones. Sequenced sample: total CD8+ T cells from PBMCs. These receptors originate from a human donor with chronic hepatitis B virus infection.

The chain combines TRBV9 with TRBJ2-1; the match to TRBD2 covers 7 bases. Per the germline V gene, CDR1 is SGDLS and CDR2 is YYNGEE. Trimming cost V 0 bases and J 3 bases; bases outside gene matches: 3. This CDR3 comprises 15 residues. The CDR3 region is CASSVGSSGYNEQFF. CDR3 in DNA: TGTGCCAGCAGCGTAGGGTCTAGCGGCTACAATGAGCAGTTCTTC.

V is TRBV9 and J is TRBJ2-7; weak D call: TRBD2 (6 bases). Looked up from germline, CDR1 is SGDLS and CDR2 is YYNGEE. The CDR3 runs 14 residues. V was shortened by 6 bases and J by 4 bases, with 17 bases between the two germline ends. CDR3 in amino acids: CASTSGTAPYEQYF. The DNA of the CDR3 is TGTGCCAGCACCTCCGGGACTGCCCCATACGAGCAGTACTTC.

In this sample, this clone turned up once. V is TRBV4-1 and J is TRBJ2-7; TRBD1 agrees at 9 bases. Looked up from germline, CDR1 is MGHRA and CDR2 is YSYEKL. The length of the CDR3 is 14 residues. Trimming removed 4 bases from V and 3 bases from J; junction bases left unmatched: 4. The CDR3 region is CASSPGQGFYEQYF. For the CDR3, the DNA is TGCGCCAGCAGCCCGGGACAGGGATTCTACGAGCAGTACTTC.

This clone occurred a few times. V and J are TRBV4-1 and TRBJ1-1, with D maybe TRBD1 (6 bases). Deletions cut 1 base from V and 3 bases from J, with 18 bases between. The CDR3 loop spans 17 amino acids. The germline V gene has CDR1 MGHRA and CDR2 YSYEKL. Here the CDR3 DNA reads TGCGCCAGCAGCCAAGGCAGGGGCGGGTTGGTGGACACTGAAGCTTTCTTT. Protein product: CASSQGRGGLVDTEAFF.

The chain has TRBV6-4 and TRBJ2-3, with D possibly being TRBD1 or TRBD2 (5 bases each). The CDR3 is made up of 14 amino acids. The germline V gene encodes CDR1 MRHNA and CDR2 SNTAGT. Trimming shortened V by 0 bases and J by 3 bases, and 7 bases separated the two germline ends. The CDR3 protein is CASSDSGGTDTQYF. CDR3 bases: TGTGCCAGCAGTGACTCTGGGGGAACAGATACGCAGTATTTT.

Concerning this clone itself: At one of its ends the junction is not consistent with the germline gene, which may arise from a read error. The rearrangement joins TRBV13 to TRBJ2-6; TRBD2 might be the D (5 bases). Germline loops: CDR1 PRHDT, CDR2 FYEKMQ (reference sequence). This CDR3 is 18 amino acids long. The CDR3 is CASRFCQLSTKAGQRPDF. CDR3 nucleotide sequence: TGTGCCAGCAGATTTTGCCAGCTGAGTACAAAGGCGGGCCAACGTCCTGACTTC.

In this sample, this clone turned up once. The chain uses TRBV2 and TRBJ2-7; D remains unclear. Germline V gene data show CDR1 as SNHLY and CDR2 as FYNNEI. This CDR3 is 13 amino acids long. V lost 7 bases, J lost 4 bases, and 14 bases lay in between. CDR3 sequence: CASNLADTYEQYF. The CDR3 coding sequence is TGTGCCAGCAATTTGGCAGACACATACGAGCAGTACTTC.

The CDR3 sequence is CASSIGGSGVNEQFF. The DNA for the CDR3 is TGTGCCAGCAGCATAGGGGGGAGCGGCGTCAATGAGCAGTTCTTC. This chain connects TRBV9 to TRBJ2-1; D is tentatively TRBD1 or TRBD2 (6 bases each). Trimming stripped 4 bases from V and 6 bases from J, with 17 bases between. Germline V gene sequence: CDR1 SGDLS, CDR2 YYNGEE. The CDR3 covers 15 residues.

This clone was observed a few times. This sequence joins TRBV9 and TRBJ2-2; no clear D. CDR1 SGDLS and CDR2 YYNGEE come from the germline V gene. There are 13 residues in the CDR3. V was shortened by 4 bases and J by 2 bases, with 6 bases between the two germline ends. The CDR3, as DNA: TGTGCCAGCAGCTTTGGTAACACCGGGGAGCTGTTTTTT. Translation: CASSFGNTGELFF.

The chain carries TRBV5-1 and TRBJ2-7, with TRBD2 identical over 11 bases. The CDR3 sequence is 16 residues long. Germline V gene sequence: CDR1 SGHRS, CDR2 YFSETQ. The junction had 3 bases not matched to a gene; V was cut back by 1 base and J by 0 bases. CDR3 loop: CASSLPGTSGSYEQYF. DNA of the CDR3: TGCGCCAGCAGCTTGCCCGGGACTAGCGGCTCCTACGAGCAGTACTTC.

The CDR3 DNA sequence: TGTGCCAGCAGTTACTCTCGAGGGAACTATGGCTACACCTTC. This gives the protein CASSYSRGNYGYTF. This chain joins TRBV6-6 and TRBJ1-2, with D unresolved. V was pared by 0 bases and J by 2 bases, with 7 bases between. The CDR3 runs to 14 residues. In germline, CDR1 is MNHNY, CDR2 SVGAGI (reference sequence).

The V and J genes are TRBV28 and TRBJ2-1, with D maybe TRBD2 (6 bases). This CDR3 is built from 15 residues. Germline V lookup: CDR1 MDHEN, CDR2 SYDVKM. V dropped 1 base and J dropped 4 bases, with 11 bases sitting between them. This chain's CDR3 is CASSLSPSAYNEQFF. DNA of the CDR3: TGTGCCAGCAGTTTATCCCCTAGCGCTTACAATGAGCAGTTCTTC.

The chain links TRBV28 to TRBJ2-5; D might be TRBD2 (5 bases). V was shortened by 3 bases and J by 4 bases, with 12 bases between the two germline ends. Germline assignment: CDR1 MDHEN and CDR2 SYDVKM. The CDR3 has 14 residues. DNA of the CDR3: TGTGCCAGCAGTTTGGTATTCAGCGGAGAGACCCAGTACTTC. Translation gives CASSLVFSGETQYF.

This sequence joins TRBV28 and TRBJ2-3, with D unclear. The V and J ends lost 3 bases and 0 bases respectively, with 7 bases between them. CDR3 length: 14 amino acids. Germline CDR1 is MDHEN and CDR2 is SYDVKM. This CDR3 is CASSLSPSTDTQYF. The CDR3 DNA is TGTGCCAGCAGTTTGAGCCCCAGCACAGATACGCAGTATTTT.

The V gene is TRBV5-1, the J gene TRBJ2-2; 7 bases map to TRBD2. The CDR3 totals 17 residues. The V and J ends lost 0 bases and 5 bases, in that order; junction bases with no gene match: 10. CDR1 SGHRS and CDR2 YFSETQ come from the germline V gene. The CDR3 region has the DNA TGCGCCAGCAGCTTGGGAACAGCGGGGAGGGATACCGGGGAGCTGTTTTTT. Amino acids: CASSLGTAGRDTGELFF.

The chain recombines TRBV6-4 with TRBJ1-2; 9 bases align to TRBD1. V lost 4 bases and J lost 4; bases outside the gene matches: 7. CDR1 MRHNA and CDR2 SNTAGT come from the germline V gene. CDR3 length equals 15 residues. The CDR3 loop reads CASSVTQGASYGYTF. The CDR3 DNA reads as TGTGCCAGCAGTGTCACACAGGGGGCGAGCTATGGCTACACCTTC.

CDR3 protein: CASSSSTSGSYEQYF. The CDR3 DNA reads TGTGCCAGCAGCTCCTCGACTAGCGGCTCCTACGAGCAGTACTTC. The genes are TRBV13 and TRBJ2-7; 9 bases are shared with TRBD2. The CDR3 length is 15 residues. The V gene end was trimmed by 4 bases and the J gene end by 0 bases; junction bases not matched to a gene: 4. CDR1 PRHDT and CDR2 FYEKMQ come from the germline V gene (reference sequence).

This chain uses TRBV4-1 with TRBJ2-7, with D possibly matching TRBD1 (6 bases). The CDR3 runs to 15 residues. Germline loops: CDR1 MGHRA, CDR2 YSYEKL. V was clipped by 0 bases and J by 0 bases, with 9 bases between them. CDR3 residues: CASSQETGLSYEQYF. DNA of the CDR3: TGCGCCAGCAGCCAAGAAACAGGGCTCTCCTACGAGCAGTACTTC.

The chain employs TRBV19 and TRBJ2-2; D could derive from TRBD1 or TRBD2 (5 bases each). V was cut by 6 bases and J by 6 bases, with 11 bases left in between. CDR3 length: 13 amino acids. Germline CDR1 reads LNHDA; CDR2 reads SQIVND (reference sequence). CDR3 DNA: TGTGCCAGTAGCATTGGGACCTCCGGGGAGCTGTTTTTT. Residues: CASSIGTSGELFF.

The chain carries TRBV4-3 and TRBJ2-5, with D perhaps TRBD1 or TRBD2 (5 bases each). V shed 0 bases and J shed 5 bases, with 13 bases lying between them. This CDR3 comprises 15 residues. CDR1 is LGHNA and CDR2 is YSLEER in the germline V gene. This CDR3 reads CASSQDVGDGETQYF. Written as DNA, the CDR3 is TGCGCCAGCAGCCAAGATGTTGGGGACGGGGAGACCCAGTACTTC.

The genes are TRBV11-2 and TRBJ2-7, with D perhaps TRBD1 or TRBD2 (5 bases each). V lost 8 bases and J 7 bases, leaving 18 bases between the germline ends. The CDR3 runs to 13 residues. Germline CDR1 and CDR2: SGHAT and FQNNGV. Here the CDR3 DNA reads TGTGCCAGCTTCCTACCGGGACGGAGAGAGCAGTACTTC. Its protein is CASFLPGRREQYF.

The chain employs TRBV4-2 and TRBJ2-3; maybe TRBD2 (6 bases). This CDR3 spans 15 amino acids. CDR1 is LGHNA and CDR2 is YNFKEQ in the germline V gene. The ends were cut back, 4 bases at V and 3 bases at J, with 14 bases in the middle. The CDR3 is CASSPSWRVTDTQYF. Here the CDR3 DNA reads TGTGCCAGCAGCCCATCCTGGAGGGTTACAGATACGCAGTATTTT.

The chain links TRBV5-1 to TRBJ2-2; 13 nucleotides align to TRBD2. Germline values: CDR1 SGHRS, CDR2 YFSETQ. Trimming took 0 bases from V and 5 from J; bases not matched to a gene: 4. The CDR3 consists of 17 residues. CDR3 DNA: TGCGCCAGCAGCTTGGGGACTAGCGGGAGACAAACCGGGGAGCTGTTTTTT. Its protein is CASSLGTSGRQTGELFF.

This chain connects TRBV5-6 to TRBJ2-5; TRBD1 is a possible D gene (6 bases). The CDR3 is 14 residues long. The V and J ends lost 4 bases and 0 bases respectively, with 10 bases between them. Germline V gene sequence: CDR1 SGHDT, CDR2 YYEEEE. CDR3 residues: CASSQGTYQETQYF. CDR3 DNA: TGTGCCAGCAGCCAGGGGACCTACCAAGAGACCCAGTACTTC.

This sequence joins TRBV19 and TRBJ2-7; D assignment may be TRBD1 or TRBD2 (5 bases each). Per germline, CDR1 LNHDA and CDR2 SQIVND (reference sequence). The ends were cut back, 5 bases at V and 3 bases at J, with 11 bases in the middle. The CDR3 is 13 amino acids. CDR3 residues: CASSWDRYYEQYF. The CDR3 DNA sequence: TGTGCCAGTAGTTGGGACCGCTACTACGAGCAGTACTTC. Looking up the rest from reference TRBV19 and TRBJ2-7 gives the full variable domain: DGGITQSPKYLFRKEGQNVTLSCEQNLNHDAMYWYRQDPGQGLRLIYYSQIVNDFQKGDIAEGYSVSREKKESFPLTVTSAQKNPTAFYLCASSWDRYYEQYFGPGTRLTVT.

The J gene is TRBJ2-6, the V gene TRBV28, with D perhaps being TRBD1 or TRBD2 (5 bases each). Per the germline V gene, CDR1 is MDHEN and CDR2 is SYDVKM. This CDR3 is 18 amino acids long. The V and J ends lost 5 bases and 5 bases respectively, with 22 bases between them. In DNA form, the CDR3 reads TGTGCCAGCAGTAGGGGAGCTTTGACACAAAGTCGGGCCAACGTCCTGACTTTC. This codes for CASSRGALTQSRANVLTF.

This clone showed up just a few times. J is TRBJ1-2 and V is TRBV6-5; unclear D gene. Per the germline V gene, CDR1 is MNHEY and CDR2 is SVGAGI. This CDR3 has 13 amino acids. Between the trimmed V and J ends, which lost 0 bases and 7 bases, there was a span of 9 bases. The CDR3 DNA sequence: TGTGCCAGCAGTTACTCCGCCGGCACTGGCTACACCTTC. It codes for CASSYSAGTGYTF.

This chain connects TRBV5-6 to TRBJ2-1, with 10 positions matching TRBD2. Germline lookup yields CDR1 SGHDT and CDR2 YYEEEE. The J segment lost 10 bases and the V segment lost 3 bases, leaving 4 bases of the junction unmatched. The CDR3 loop spans 13 amino acids. CDR3 sequence (DNA): TGTGCCAGCAGCTCCCTACTAGCGGGAGAGCAGTTCTTC. Its translation is CASSSLLAGEQFF.

CDR3 nucleotides: TGTGCCAGCAGCCGTCCGGATAGGCGCTACAATCAGCCCCAGCATTTT. This gives the protein CASSRPDRRYNQPQHF. The chain is built from TRBV14 and TRBJ1-5; no clear D gene. The CDR3 consists of 16 residues. The V and J ends lost 4 bases and 3 bases respectively, with 16 bases between them. Per the germline V gene, CDR1 is SGHDN and CDR2 is FVKESK.